A single sample gave rise to the 2 T cell receptor beta chains below, sequenced in a study of T cell repertoires in cytomegalovirus infection. Which antigens these TCRs recognize remains unknown. MiXCR, run by TCRdb on the reads, gives a single entry per CDR3 protein. The sample contains 450,000 to 600,000 distinct CDR3 sequences, about two fifths of which appear only once. Material: cultured PBMCs, obtained from culture after CMV antigen stimulation. Source of these receptors: a human donor in good health (CMV status not recorded). Some clones in this sample may be carry-over from other donors' samples.

This clonotype has a handful of counts. The rearrangement uses TRBV15 and TRBJ2-7; D might be TRBD2 (5 bases). The V and J ends lost 1 base and 5 bases respectively, with 15 bases between them. Germline values: CDR1 LNHNV, CDR2 YYDKDF (reference sequence). The CDR3 covers 15 residues. The CDR3 is CATSRGRGSGNEQYF. For the CDR3, the DNA is TGTGCCACCAGCAGAGGACGAGGAAGCGGCAACGAGCAGTACTTC.

The V and J genes are TRBV2 and TRBJ2-7; 7 nucleotides line up with TRBD2. CDR1 and CDR2 (germline): SNHLY, FYNNEI. V shed 3 bases, J shed 2 bases, and the junction held 4 bases outside the gene matches. The CDR3 contains 14 residues. The DNA for the CDR3 is TGTGCCAGCAGTGACGGGCGGGGGACCTACGAGCAGTACTTC. It is translated as CASSDGRGTYEQYF. Together with reference TRBV2 and TRBJ2-7, the CDR3 gives the full variable domain: EPEVTQTPSHQVTQMGQEVILRCVPISNHLYFYWYRQILGQKVEFLVSFYNNEISEKSEIFDDQFSVERPDGSNFTLKIRSTKLEDSAMYFCASSDGRGTYEQYFGPGTRLTVT.